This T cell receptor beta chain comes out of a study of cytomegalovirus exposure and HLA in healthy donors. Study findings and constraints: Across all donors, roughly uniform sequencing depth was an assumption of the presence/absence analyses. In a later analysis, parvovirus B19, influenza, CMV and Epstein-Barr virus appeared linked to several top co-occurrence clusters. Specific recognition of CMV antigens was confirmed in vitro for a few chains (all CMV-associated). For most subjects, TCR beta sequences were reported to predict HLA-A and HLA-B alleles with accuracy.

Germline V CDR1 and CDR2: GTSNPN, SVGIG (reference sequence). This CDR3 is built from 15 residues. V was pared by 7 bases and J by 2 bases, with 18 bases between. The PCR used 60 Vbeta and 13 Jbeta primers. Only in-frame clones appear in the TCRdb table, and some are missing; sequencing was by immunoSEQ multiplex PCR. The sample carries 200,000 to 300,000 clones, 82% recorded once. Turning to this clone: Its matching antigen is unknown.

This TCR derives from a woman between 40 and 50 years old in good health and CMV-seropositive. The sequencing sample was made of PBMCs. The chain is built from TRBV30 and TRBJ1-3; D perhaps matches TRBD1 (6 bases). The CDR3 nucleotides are TGTGCCTATATCTACAACAGGGCAACTGGAAACACCATATATTTT. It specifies CAYIYNRATGNTIYF.